Following are 2 T cell receptor beta chains from one sample sequenced in a study of blood T cell repertoires in COVID-19. Produced via immunoSEQ multiplex PCR; TCRdb's table is partial and in-frame only. There are 65,000 to 70,000 clones in the sample; about four fifths occur only once, and 5% to 6.5% lies in the top ten. Sequencing input: peripheral blood. The receptor source for this set is an older woman with acute or convalescent COVID-19.

The rearrangement joins TRBV27 to TRBJ2-7; D is ambiguous. With 2 bases removed from V and 3 bases from J, the gap between germline ends came to 11 bases. The CDR3 is 14 residues long. CDR1 is MNHEY and CDR2 is SMNVEV in the germline V gene (reference sequence). CDR3 loop: CASSLPDKLYEQYF. The CDR3 DNA sequence: TGTGCCAGCAGTTTACCCGACAAGCTCTACGAGCAGTACTTC.

The V call is TRBV23-1, the J call TRBJ1-2; 9 bases map to TRBD1. TRBV23-1 carries the ORF label, with uncertain function. This CDR3 is 14 amino acids long. J lost 5 bases, V lost 6 bases, and 7 bases had no gene match. CDR3 sequence: CASSLPGQGYGYTF. In nucleotides, the CDR3 is TGCGCCAGCAGCCTTCCGGGACAGGGATATGGCTACACCTTC.